These T cell receptor beta chains were read from a single sample in a study of T-cell memory formation after mild COVID-19. MiXCR was run by TCRdb on the 5' RACE reads, yielding one entry per CDR3 protein. Of roughly 400,000 distinct CDR3 sequences in the sample, about 24% are singletons; the top ten hold about 8.7%. The source material was PBMCs or a T cell subset sorted from them (not recorded which). The source of these receptors is an adult woman who had mild COVID-19 (a few samples of this study predate the infection). Cell type and time point are not known. Each CDR3 is given with its conserved first and last residue. Each record gives: V gene, J gene, D gene, clone size, CDR3 DNA, CDR3 protein. The D gene is left open where the match is weak. Size is omitted from some rows. Given values are once, few, many or a class for expanded clones.

v_call: TRBV5-1; j_call: TRBJ2-2; d_call: -; clone_size: -; cdr3_nt: TGCGCCAGCAGCCCGGGCGGGACTCAAAGGCCCGGGGAGCTGTTTTTT; cdr3_aa: CASSPGGTQRPGELFF
v_call: TRBV24-1; j_call: TRBJ2-7; d_call: -; clone_size: few; cdr3_nt: TGTGCCACCAGTCCGACAGAAGGATACGAGCAGTACTTC; cdr3_aa: CATSPTEGYEQYF
v_call: TRBV5-5; j_call: TRBJ2-7; d_call: -; clone_size: -; cdr3_nt: TGTGCCAGCAGCTTGGACGAGCACGAGCAGTACTTC; cdr3_aa: CASSLDEHEQYF
v_call: TRBV12-3/TRBV12-4; j_call: TRBJ2-2; d_call: -; clone_size: few; cdr3_nt: TGTGCCAGCAGTTGGACGGCCGGGGAGCTGTTTTTT; cdr3_aa: CASSWTAGELFF
v_call: TRBV21-1; j_call: TRBJ2-3; d_call: -; clone_size: -; cdr3_nt: TGTGCCAGCAGCAAAGTGGCAGGTGCAGATACGCAGTATTTT; cdr3_aa: CASSKVAGADTQYF
v_call: TRBV6-5; j_call: TRBJ1-6; d_call: -; clone_size: once; cdr3_nt: TGTGCCAGCAGTTTAACTCAGGGGAGCTCCTATAATTCACCCCTCCACTTT; cdr3_aa: CASSLTQGSSYNSPLHF
v_call: TRBV20-1; j_call: TRBJ2-1; d_call: -; clone_size: -; cdr3_nt: TGCAGTGCTGTAGCGCTAGGCTCCTACAATGAGCAGTTCTTC; cdr3_aa: CSAVALGSYNEQFF
v_call: TRBV5-1; j_call: TRBJ1-2; d_call: -; clone_size: -; cdr3_nt: TGCGCCAGCAGCCCGGTTTTAAGGAGTTCCGGGTATGGCTACACCTTC; cdr3_aa: CASSPVLRSSGYGYTF
v_call: TRBV5-6; j_call: TRBJ2-3; d_call: TRBD2; clone_size: few; cdr3_nt: TGTGCCAGCAGACTAGTAGCGGGGGCCCCAGATACGCAGTATTTT; cdr3_aa: CASRLVAGAPDTQYF
v_call: TRBV12-3/TRBV12-4; j_call: TRBJ2-2; d_call: -; clone_size: few; cdr3_nt: TGTGCCAGCAGTTTTTGGCCCGGGGAGCTGTTTTTT; cdr3_aa: CASSFWPGELFF
v_call: TRBV6-5; j_call: TRBJ2-7; d_call: -; clone_size: -; cdr3_nt: TGTGCCGAGCAGTCTTGTCCCCCGGATATATACGAGCAGTACTTC; cdr3_aa: CAEQSCPPDIYEQYF
v_call: TRBV6-2/TRBV6-3; j_call: TRBJ2-3; d_call: -; clone_size: -; cdr3_nt: TGTGCCAGCAGTTACTCGTTGACACCCGAGGTCCCAGATACGCAGTATTTT; cdr3_aa: CASSYSLTPEVPDTQYF
v_call: TRBV4-3; j_call: TRBJ2-7; d_call: -; clone_size: -; cdr3_nt: TGCGCCAGCAGCCAAGATACCAGGGAAGGTAGATGGCAGTACTTC; cdr3_aa: CASSQDTREGRWQYF
v_call: TRBV30; j_call: TRBJ2-2; d_call: -; clone_size: -; cdr3_nt: TGTGCCTGGAGTGTACCGTCGGGATACACCGGGGAGCTGTTTTTT; cdr3_aa: CAWSVPSGYTGELFF
v_call: TRBV20-1; j_call: TRBJ2-7; d_call: -; clone_size: few; cdr3_nt: TGCAGTGCTAGAGATAGGCGGAGGGCCTCGGACGAGCAGTACTTC; cdr3_aa: CSARDRRRASDEQYF
v_call: TRBV29-1; j_call: TRBJ2-7; d_call: TRBD2; clone_size: -; cdr3_nt: TGCAGCGTGAGGACTAGCGGCTACGAGCAGTACTTC; cdr3_aa: CSVRTSGYEQYF